What follows is one T cell receptor (beta chain) and its context. The data are from a study of shared clonotypes between healthy human individuals. Authors' processing steps: Junction-only sequences without quality scores were provided by ImmunoSEQ, so filtering was different. The data were produced by immunoSEQ multiplex PCR, yet TCRdb's version contains in-frame clones alone and is incomplete. From that table come the V and J calls and clone size; the DNA was used to work out D and trimming. This sample yields approximately 2,200,000 clones, of which 85% to 95% are seen a single time; 1.7% belongs to the top ten. Naive CD8 cells lacked CD45RO, underwent positive selection for CCR7 and left out terminally differentiated effector memory CD45RA+ cells. HIV-negative, healthy adults without recent acute infections or vaccinations were the donors. Trimming took 8 bases from V and 1 from J, leaving 14 bases between them. The CDR3 covers 15 residues. Germline-derived CDR1 and CDR2 are MNHNS and SASEGT.

This receptor was identified in a man younger than 30 in good health. Some clones in this sample may be carry-over from other donors' samples. Input material: naive CD8+ T cells from PBMCs. The chain employs TRBV6-1 and TRBJ2-2, with D unresolved. In DNA form, the CDR3 reads TGTGCCAGCTCCCTTTTACTTTTGAACACCGGGGAGCTGTTTTTT. Translated: CASSLLLLNTGELFF.